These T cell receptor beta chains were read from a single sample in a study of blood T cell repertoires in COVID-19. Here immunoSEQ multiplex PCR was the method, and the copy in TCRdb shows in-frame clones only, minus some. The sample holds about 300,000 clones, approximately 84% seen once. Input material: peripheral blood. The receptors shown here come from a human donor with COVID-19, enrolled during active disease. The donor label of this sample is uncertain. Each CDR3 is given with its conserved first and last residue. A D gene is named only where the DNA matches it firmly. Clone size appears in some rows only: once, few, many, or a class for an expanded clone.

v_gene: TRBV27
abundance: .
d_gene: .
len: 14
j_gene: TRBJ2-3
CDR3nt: TGTGCCAGCAGTATTCAAACAGGTACAGATACGCAGTATTTT
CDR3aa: CASSIQTGTDTQYF

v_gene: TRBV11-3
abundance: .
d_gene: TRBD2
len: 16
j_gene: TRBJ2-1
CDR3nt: TGTGCCAGCAGCCCCCGGACTAGCGGTTGGGGGAATGAGCAGTTCTTC
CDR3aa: CASSPRTSGWGNEQFF

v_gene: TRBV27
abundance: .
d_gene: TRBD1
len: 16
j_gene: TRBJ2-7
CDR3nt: TGTGCCAGCAGTCAACAAGGGACAGCCCTCCGCTACGAGCAGTACTTC
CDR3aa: CASSQQGTALRYEQYF

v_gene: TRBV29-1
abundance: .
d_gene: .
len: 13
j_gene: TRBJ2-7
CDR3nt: TGCAGCGTAACGAGGAGAGAGATCTACGAGCAGTACTTC
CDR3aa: CSVTRREIYEQYF

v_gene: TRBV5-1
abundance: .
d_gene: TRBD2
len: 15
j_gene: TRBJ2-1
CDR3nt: TGCGCCAGCAGCTTGGTGCTGGCGGGAGGCGATGAGCAGTTCTTC
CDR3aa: CASSLVLAGGDEQFF

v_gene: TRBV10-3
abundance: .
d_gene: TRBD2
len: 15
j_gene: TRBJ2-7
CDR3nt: TGTGCCATCAGTGACCCTAGCGGGAGGGCCTACGAGCAGTACTTC
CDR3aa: CAISDPSGRAYEQYF

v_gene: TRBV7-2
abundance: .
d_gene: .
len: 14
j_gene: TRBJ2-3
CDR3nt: TGTGCCAGCAGCTTAGCGCGGAGCACAGATACGCAGTATTTT
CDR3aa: CASSLARSTDTQYF

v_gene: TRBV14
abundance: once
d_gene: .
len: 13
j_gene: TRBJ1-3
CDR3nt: TGTGCCAGCAGCCAGGCAGGAGGAAACACCATATATTTT
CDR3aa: CASSQAGGNTIYF

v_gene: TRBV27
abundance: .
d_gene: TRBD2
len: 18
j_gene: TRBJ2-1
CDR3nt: TGTGCCAGCAGTTTAAGGGGGCCTAGCGGGAGTCCCTACAATGAGCAGTTCTTC
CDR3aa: CASSLRGPSGSPYNEQFF

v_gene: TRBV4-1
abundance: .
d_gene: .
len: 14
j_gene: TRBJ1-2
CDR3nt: TGCGCCAGCAGCCAATCGGGGGTCAACTATGGCTACACCTTC
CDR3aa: CASSQSGVNYGYTF

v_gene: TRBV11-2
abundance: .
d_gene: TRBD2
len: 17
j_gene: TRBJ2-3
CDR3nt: TGTGCCAGCAGCCCCGGGGGATTAGCGGGAGTCACAGATACGCAGTATTTT
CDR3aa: CASSPGGLAGVTDTQYF

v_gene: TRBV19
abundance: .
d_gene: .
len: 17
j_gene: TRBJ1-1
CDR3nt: TGTGCCAGTAGTATCGGCCGAAGACAGTTCCAGAACACTGAAGCTTTCTTT
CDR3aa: CASSIGRRQFQNTEAFF

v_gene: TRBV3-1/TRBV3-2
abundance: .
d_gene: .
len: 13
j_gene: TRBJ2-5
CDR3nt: TGTGCCAGCAGCCAAGGGGGCCGGATGGCCCAGTACTTC
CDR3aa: CASSQGGRMAQYF

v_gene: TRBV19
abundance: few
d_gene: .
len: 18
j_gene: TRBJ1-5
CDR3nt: TGTGCCAGTAGTCACAGGGTCATTGACACATATAGCAATCAGCCCCAGCATTTT
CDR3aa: CASSHRVIDTYSNQPQHF

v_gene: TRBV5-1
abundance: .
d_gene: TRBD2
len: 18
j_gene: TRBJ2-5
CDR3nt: TGCGCCAGCAGCTTGGGTGGGCTGACTAGCGGGAGCAGGGAGACCCAGTACTTC
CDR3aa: CASSLGGLTSGSRETQYF

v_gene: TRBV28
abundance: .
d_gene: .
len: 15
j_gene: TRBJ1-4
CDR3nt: TGTGCCAGCAGTTTTACAGGGTCACCCACGGAAAAACTGTTTTTT
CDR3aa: CASSFTGSPTEKLFF

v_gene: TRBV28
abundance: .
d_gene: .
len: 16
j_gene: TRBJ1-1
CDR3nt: TGTGCCAGCAGTTCCACGTTGGGACTCCGGCGGGCTGAAGCTTTCTTT
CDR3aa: CASSSTLGLRRAEAFF

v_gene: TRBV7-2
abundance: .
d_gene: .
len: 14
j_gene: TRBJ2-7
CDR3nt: TGTGCCAGCAGCTCTGACACCTTTTCCTACGAGCAGTACTTC
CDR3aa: CASSSDTFSYEQYF

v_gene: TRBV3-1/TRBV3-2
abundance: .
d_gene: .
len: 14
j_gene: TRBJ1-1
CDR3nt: TGTGCCAGCAGCCAAAACCCGCAGGGGACTGAAGCTTTCTTT
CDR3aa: CASSQNPQGTEAFF

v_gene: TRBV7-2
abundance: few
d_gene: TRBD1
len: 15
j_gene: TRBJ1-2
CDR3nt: TGTGCCAGCAGCGTCGACAGGGGGCCAGGCTATGGCTACACCTTC
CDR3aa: CASSVDRGPGYGYTF

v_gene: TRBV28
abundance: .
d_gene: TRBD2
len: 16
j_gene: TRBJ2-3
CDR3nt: TGTGCCAGCAGCTCCCACAGCGGGAGCGGATCAGATACGCAGTATTTT
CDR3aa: CASSSHSGSGSDTQYF

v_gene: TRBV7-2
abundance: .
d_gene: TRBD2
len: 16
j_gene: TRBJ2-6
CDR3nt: TGTGCCAGCAGCCCCCGGGGGGGCTCTGGGGCCAACGTCCTGACTTTC
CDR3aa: CASSPRGGSGANVLTF

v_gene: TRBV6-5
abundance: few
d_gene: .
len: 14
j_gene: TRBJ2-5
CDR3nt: TGTGCCAGCATGCGGGATGCCGGGGGAAAGACCCAGTACTTC
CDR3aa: CASMRDAGGKTQYF

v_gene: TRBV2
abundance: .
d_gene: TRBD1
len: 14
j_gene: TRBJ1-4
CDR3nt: TGTGCCACTAAGAAGGACAGGGGTAGCGAAAAACTGTTTTTT
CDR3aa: CATKKDRGSEKLFF

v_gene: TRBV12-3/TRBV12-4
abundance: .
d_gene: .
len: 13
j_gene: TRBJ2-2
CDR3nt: TGTGCCAGCAGTTTACTAGGTCCCGGGGAGCTGTTTTTT
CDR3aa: CASSLLGPGELFF